The following is a T cell receptor (beta chain) sequence with its context. The data belong to a study of radiation and T cells in renal cell carcinoma. As for the study in general: Nephrectomy followed 15 Gy stereotactic body radiation by 4 weeks.

The germline CDR1 and CDR2 sequences are SGHRS and YFSETQ. The CDR3 consists of 20 residues. V was pared by 0 bases and J by 0 bases, with 22 bases between. Produced via immunoSEQ multiplex PCR; TCRdb's table is partial and in-frame only. This sample carries tens of thousands of clones, around three quarters of them seen once, and the ten largest clones take 6.5% to 8%. Time point specified: blood 2 weeks post-SBRT. Treatment reported: 15 Gy SBRT to primary tumor, nephrectomy 4 weeks later. The receptor's source is a man aged 60-69 years with renal cell carcinoma. This sample comprised blood, obtained from a patient whose treatment included radiotherapy and nephrectomy. The rearrangement uses TRBV5-1 and TRBJ2-1; no firm D call. CDR3 in amino acids: CASSLAFWVIDNGSYNEQFF. CDR3 sequence (DNA): TGCGCCAGCAGCTTGGCCTTTTGGGTTATTGACAACGGCTCCTACAATGAGCAGTTCTTC.